The T cell receptor (beta chain) under discussion was sequenced for a study of T cell responses to AZD1222 COVID-19 vaccine. Study-wide points: The study reported that nearly half of spike-specific TCRs target unmutated variant regions. Donors were mostly white British, more females; clonal diversity possibly underestimated.

Clones were read by immunoSEQ multiplex PCR, and TCRdb kept only the in-frame ones, dropping some. The table includes more than 75,000 clones, approximately 90% detected once. CDR1 is MNHEY and CDR2 is SVGEGT in the germline V gene. This CDR3 has 15 residues. V shed 4 bases, J shed 7 bases, and the junction held 8 bases outside the gene matches. In the case of this clone: Its antigen is currently unknown.

The TCR sequence derives from an adult who received the AZD1222 COVID-19 vaccine. Source: peripheral blood, taken 28 days after the second AZD1222 dose. The chain combines TRBV6-2 or TRBV6-3 with TRBJ2-7; 12 bases match TRBD2. CDR3 nucleotides: TGTGCCAGCAGTTTCGCCGGGACTAGCGGGTTGGAGCAGTACTTC. Amino acid sequence: CASSFAGTSGLEQYF.